Given below is one T cell receptor beta chain in context. This sample is part of a study of blood T cell repertoires in COVID-19. As for the study in general: T cells, B-cell-depleted T cells, or PBMCs supplied cDNA or gDNA.

Participants were aged 18 to 89 years, lived in some 23 US areas, and enrolled virtually. A PCR-confirmed or clinician-diagnosed COVID-19 case had contacted exposed participants within 2 weeks of entry. Repertoires were generated with immunoSEQ multiplex PCR, while TCRdb's copy carries only in-frame clones and drops some. The sample includes hundreds of thousands of clones, about 88% of them seen just once. Germline loops: CDR1 SGDLS, CDR2 YYNGEE. This CDR3 has 16 residues. The V gene lost 4 bases and the J gene lost 7 bases, with 20 bases spanning the gap. This chain joins TRBV9 and TRBJ1-4, with D possibly matching TRBD1 (6 bases). The sequence was obtained from a young woman who had been exposed to COVID-19. Input material: PBMCs or T cells enriched from blood (not recorded which). The CDR3 DNA reads as TGTGCCAGCAGCCCCAAGTCCCAGCAGGGGTCTGAAAAACTGTTTTTT. This gives the protein CASSPKSQQGSEKLFF.